This T cell receptor (beta chain) was observed in a study of chemoradiotherapy in HPV16-positive cancers. Background on the study: Functional T-cell assays on two HPV16-positive patients' cells defined candidate HPV-specific clones and common TCR motifs.

General study results and limits: The functional HPV-specific definition rests on just a couple of HPV16-positive patients. Candidate HPV-specific clones and E7-related TCR motifs grew in tumor during treatment.

The CDR3 runs to 15 residues. Trimming at V came to 4 bases and at J to 3 bases, leaving 5 bases not matched to a gene. Germline V gene lookup returns CDR1 MNHEY and CDR2 SVGAGI. Repeated repertoire sampling spanned the course of chemoradiotherapy. The table came from immunoSEQ multiplex PCR; TCRdb's copy has only in-frame clones and leaves some out. Among under 40,000 clones listed, 70% to 90% were seen once. Notes on this clone: Its target is unknown.

The chain links TRBV6-5 to TRBJ2-5; 10 bases agree with TRBD2. This specimen was blood, taken from a patient who underwent chemoradiotherapy. The TCR comes from a human donor with HPV-associated anogenital cancer. The CDR3: CASSLGLALKETQYF. In DNA, the CDR3 is TGTGCCAGCAGTTTGGGACTAGCGCTTAAAGAGACCCAGTACTTC.